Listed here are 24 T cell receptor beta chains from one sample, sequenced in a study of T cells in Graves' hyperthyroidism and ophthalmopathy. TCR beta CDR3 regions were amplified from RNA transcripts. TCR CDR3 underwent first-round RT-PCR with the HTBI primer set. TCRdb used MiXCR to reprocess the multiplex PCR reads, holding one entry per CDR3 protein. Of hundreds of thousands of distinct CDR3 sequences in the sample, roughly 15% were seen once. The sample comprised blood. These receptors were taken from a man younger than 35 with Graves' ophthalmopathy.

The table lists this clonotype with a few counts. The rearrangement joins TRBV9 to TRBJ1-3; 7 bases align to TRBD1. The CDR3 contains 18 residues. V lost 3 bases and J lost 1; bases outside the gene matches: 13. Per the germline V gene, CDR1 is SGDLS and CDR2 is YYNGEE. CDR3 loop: CASSEPGTEPESGNTIYF. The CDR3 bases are TGTGCCAGCAGCGAACCCGGGACAGAGCCTGAATCTGGAAACACCATATATTTT. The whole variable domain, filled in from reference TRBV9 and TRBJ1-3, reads DSGVTQTPKHLITATGQRVTLRCSPRSGDLSVYWYQQSLDQGLQFLIQYYNGEERAKGNILERFSAQQFPDLHSELNLSSLELGDSALYFCASSEPGTEPESGNTIYFGEGSWLTVV.

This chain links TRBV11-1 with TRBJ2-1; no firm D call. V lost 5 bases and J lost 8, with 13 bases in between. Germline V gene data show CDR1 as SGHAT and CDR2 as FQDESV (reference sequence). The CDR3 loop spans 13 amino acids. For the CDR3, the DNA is TGTGCCAGCAGCCAAAGAAAAAGGGATGAGCAGTTCTTC. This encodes CASSQRKRDEQFF.

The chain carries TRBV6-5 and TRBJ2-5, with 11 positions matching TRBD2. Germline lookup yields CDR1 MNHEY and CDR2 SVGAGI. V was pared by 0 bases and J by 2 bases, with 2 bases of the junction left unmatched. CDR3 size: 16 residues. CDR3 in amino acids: CASSYSTSGVQETQYF. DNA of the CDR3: TGTGCCAGCAGTTACTCGACTAGCGGGGTGCAAGAGACCCAGTACTTC.

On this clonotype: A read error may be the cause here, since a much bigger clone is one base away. The CDR3 coding sequence is TGTGCCAGCAGCCAAGAGGGGGCGGAAGGGACCCAGTACTTC. Protein sequence: CASSQEGAEGTQYF. V gene TRBV3-1 combines with J gene TRBJ2-5, with a weak D call TRBD1 (6 bases). CDR3 size: 14 residues. The V end lost 0 bases, the J end lost 7 bases, and 12 bases lay between the germline ends. Germline values: CDR1 LGHDT, CDR2 YNNKEL (reference sequence).

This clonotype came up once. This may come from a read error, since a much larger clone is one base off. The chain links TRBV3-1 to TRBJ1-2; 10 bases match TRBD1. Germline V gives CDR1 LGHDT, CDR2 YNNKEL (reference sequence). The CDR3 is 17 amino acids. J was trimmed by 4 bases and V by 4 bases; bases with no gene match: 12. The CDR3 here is CASSPQLAGTGAYGYTF. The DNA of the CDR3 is TGTGCCAGCAGCCCCCAACTGGCCGGGACAGGGGCCTATGGCTACACCTTC.

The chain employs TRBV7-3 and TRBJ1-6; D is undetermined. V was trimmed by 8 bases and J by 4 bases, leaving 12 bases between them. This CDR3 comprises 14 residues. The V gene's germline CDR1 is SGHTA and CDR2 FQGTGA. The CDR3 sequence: CASYRRTYNSPLHF. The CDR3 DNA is TGTGCCAGCTACAGACGGACTTATAATTCACCCCTCCACTTT. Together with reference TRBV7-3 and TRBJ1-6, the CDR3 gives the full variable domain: GAGVSQTPSNKVTEKGKYVELRCDPISGHTALYWYRQSLGQGPEFLIYFQGTGAADDSGLPNDRFFAVRPEGSVSTLKIQRTERGDSAVYLCASYRRTYNSPLHFGNGTRLTVT.

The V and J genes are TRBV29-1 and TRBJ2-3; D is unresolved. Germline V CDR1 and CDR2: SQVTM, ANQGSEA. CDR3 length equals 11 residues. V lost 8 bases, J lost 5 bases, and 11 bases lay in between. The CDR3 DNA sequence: TGCAGCTTCTTATCTGGAGATACGCAGTATTTT. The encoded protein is CSFLSGDTQYF.

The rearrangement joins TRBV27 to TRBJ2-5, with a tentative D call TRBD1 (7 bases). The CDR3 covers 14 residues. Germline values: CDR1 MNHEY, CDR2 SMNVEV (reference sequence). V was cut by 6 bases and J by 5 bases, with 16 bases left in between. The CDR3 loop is CASRGGREVETQYF. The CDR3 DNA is TGTGCCAGCAGAGGGGGCAGGGAGGTCGAGACCCAGTACTTC.

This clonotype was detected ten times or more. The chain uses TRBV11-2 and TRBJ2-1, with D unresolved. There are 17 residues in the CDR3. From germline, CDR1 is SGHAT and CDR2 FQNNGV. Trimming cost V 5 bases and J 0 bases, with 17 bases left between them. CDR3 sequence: CASSRISFWSSYNEQFF. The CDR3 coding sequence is TGTGCCAGCAGCAGAATAAGCTTCTGGAGCTCCTACAATGAGCAGTTCTTC.

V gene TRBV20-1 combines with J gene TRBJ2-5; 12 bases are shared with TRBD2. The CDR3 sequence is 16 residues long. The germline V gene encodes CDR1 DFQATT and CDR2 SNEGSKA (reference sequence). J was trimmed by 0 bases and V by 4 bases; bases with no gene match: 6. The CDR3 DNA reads TGCAGTGCTATCGTCCTAGCGGGAGGGGACCAAGAGACCCAGTACTTC. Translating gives CSAIVLAGGDQETQYF.

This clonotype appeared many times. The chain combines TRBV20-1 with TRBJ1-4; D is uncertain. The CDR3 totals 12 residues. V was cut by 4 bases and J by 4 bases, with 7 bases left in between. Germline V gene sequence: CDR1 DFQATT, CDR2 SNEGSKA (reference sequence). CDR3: CSATRSNEKLFF. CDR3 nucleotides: TGCAGTGCTACTCGGAGTAATGAAAAACTGTTTTTT.

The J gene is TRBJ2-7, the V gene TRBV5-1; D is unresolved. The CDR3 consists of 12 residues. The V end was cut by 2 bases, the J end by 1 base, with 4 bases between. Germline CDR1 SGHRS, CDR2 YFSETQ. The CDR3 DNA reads TGCGCCAGCAGCTTTATGTCCTACGAGCAGTACTTC. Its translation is CASSFMSYEQYF.

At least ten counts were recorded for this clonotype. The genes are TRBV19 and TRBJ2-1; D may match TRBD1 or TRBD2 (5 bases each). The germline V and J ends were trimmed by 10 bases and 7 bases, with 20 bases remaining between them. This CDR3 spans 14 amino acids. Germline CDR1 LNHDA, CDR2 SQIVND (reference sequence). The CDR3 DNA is TGTGCCACTACCTGGGGGTTGGGGGTGAATGAGCAGTTCTTC. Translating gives CATTWGLGVNEQFF.

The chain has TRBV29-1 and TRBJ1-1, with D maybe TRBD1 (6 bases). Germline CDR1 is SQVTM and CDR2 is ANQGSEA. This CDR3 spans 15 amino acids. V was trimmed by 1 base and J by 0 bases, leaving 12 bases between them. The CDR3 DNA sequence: TGCAGCGTTGAAGGCGAGGGGGGGTTGAACACTGAAGCTTTCTTT. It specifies CSVEGEGGLNTEAFF. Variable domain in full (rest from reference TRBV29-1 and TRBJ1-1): SAVISQKPSRDICQRGTSLTIQCQVDSQVTMMFWYRQQPGQSLTLIATANQGSEATYESGFVIDKFPISRPNLTFSTLTVSNMSPEDSSIYLCSVEGEGGLNTEAFFGQGTRLTVV.

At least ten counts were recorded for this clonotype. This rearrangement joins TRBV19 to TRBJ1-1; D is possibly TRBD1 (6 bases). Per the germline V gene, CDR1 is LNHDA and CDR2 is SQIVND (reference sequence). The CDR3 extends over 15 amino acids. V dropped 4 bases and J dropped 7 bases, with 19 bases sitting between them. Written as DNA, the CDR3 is TGTGCCAGTAGTAACCCCGGGACATATCAAGGTGAAGCTTTCTTT. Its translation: CASSNPGTYQGEAFF.

CDR3 protein: CASSGSPGTSTDTQYF. In DNA, the CDR3 is TGCGCCAGCAGTGGGTCACCGGGAACTAGCACAGATACGCAGTATTTT. The chain joins TRBV10-1 to TRBJ2-3; tentative D call: TRBD2 (5 bases). The V gene lost 4 bases and the J gene lost 0 bases, with 14 bases spanning the gap. The germline gives CDR1 WNHNN, CDR2 SYGVQD (reference sequence). CDR3 length: 16 amino acids.

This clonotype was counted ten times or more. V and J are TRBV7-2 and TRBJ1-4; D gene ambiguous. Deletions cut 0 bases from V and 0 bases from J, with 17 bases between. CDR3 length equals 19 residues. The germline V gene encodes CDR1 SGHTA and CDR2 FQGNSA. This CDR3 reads CASSLAHSLFTATNEKLFF. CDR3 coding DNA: TGTGCCAGCAGCTTAGCGCATTCCCTTTTTACTGCAACTAATGAAAAACTGTTTTTT.

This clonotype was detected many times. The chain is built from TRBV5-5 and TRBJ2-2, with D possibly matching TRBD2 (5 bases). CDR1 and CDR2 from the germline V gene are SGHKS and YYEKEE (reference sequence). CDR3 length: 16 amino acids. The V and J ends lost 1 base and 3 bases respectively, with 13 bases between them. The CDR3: CASSLKADQDTGELFF. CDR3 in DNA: TGTGCCAGCAGCTTGAAAGCGGATCAAGACACCGGGGAGCTGTTTTTT.

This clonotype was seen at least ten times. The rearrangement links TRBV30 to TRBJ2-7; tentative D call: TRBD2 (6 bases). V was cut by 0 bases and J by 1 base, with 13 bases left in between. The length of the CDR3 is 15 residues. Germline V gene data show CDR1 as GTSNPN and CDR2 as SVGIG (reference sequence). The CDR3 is CAWSVRWGDSYEQYF. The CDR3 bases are TGTGCCTGGAGTGTTAGATGGGGGGATTCCTACGAGCAGTACTTC.

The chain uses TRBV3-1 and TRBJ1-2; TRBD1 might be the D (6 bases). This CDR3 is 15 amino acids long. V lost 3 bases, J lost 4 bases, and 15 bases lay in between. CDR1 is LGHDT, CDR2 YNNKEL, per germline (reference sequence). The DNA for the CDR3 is TGTGCCAGCAGCCAGGCACAGGGATGGGGCTATGGCTACACCTTC. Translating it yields CASSQAQGWGYGYTF.

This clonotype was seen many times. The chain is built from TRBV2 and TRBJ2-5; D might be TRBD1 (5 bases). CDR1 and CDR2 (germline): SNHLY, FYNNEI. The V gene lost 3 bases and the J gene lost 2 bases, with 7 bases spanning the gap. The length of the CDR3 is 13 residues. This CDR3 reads CASSEQGQETQYF. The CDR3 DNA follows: TGTGCCAGCAGTGAGCAGGGACAAGAGACCCAGTACTTC. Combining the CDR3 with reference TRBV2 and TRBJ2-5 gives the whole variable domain EPEVTQTPSHQVTQMGQEVILRCVPISNHLYFYWYRQILGQKVEFLVSFYNNEISEKSEIFDDQFSVERPDGSNFTLKIRSTKLEDSAMYFCASSEQGQETQYFGPGTRLLVL.

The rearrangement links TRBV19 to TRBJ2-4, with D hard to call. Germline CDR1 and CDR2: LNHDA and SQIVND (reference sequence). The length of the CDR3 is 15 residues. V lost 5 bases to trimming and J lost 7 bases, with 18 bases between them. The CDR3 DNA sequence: TGTGCCAGTAGTTCAGCCGAGACAAGTCTTAACATTCAGTACTTC. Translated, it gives CASSSAETSLNIQYF.

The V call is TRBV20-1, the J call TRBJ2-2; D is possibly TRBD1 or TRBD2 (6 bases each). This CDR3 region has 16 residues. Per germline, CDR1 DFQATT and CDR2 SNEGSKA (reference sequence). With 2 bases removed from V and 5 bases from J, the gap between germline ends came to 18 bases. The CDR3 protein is CSARSGGGGGTGELFF. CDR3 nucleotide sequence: TGCAGTGCTAGAAGCGGTGGGGGCGGAGGGACCGGGGAGCTGTTTTTT.

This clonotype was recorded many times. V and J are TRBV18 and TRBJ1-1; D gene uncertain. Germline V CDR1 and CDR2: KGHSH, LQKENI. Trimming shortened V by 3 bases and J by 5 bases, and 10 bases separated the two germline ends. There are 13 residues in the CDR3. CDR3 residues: CASSPQASTEAFF. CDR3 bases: TGTGCCAGCTCACCTCAGGCTTCAACTGAAGCTTTCTTT. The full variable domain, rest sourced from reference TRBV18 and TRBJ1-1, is NAGVMQNPRHLVRRRGQEARLRCSPMKGHSHVYWYRQLPEEGLKFMVYLQKENIIDESGMPKERFSAEFPKEGPSILRIQQVVRGDSAAYFCASSPQASTEAFFGQGTRLTVV.